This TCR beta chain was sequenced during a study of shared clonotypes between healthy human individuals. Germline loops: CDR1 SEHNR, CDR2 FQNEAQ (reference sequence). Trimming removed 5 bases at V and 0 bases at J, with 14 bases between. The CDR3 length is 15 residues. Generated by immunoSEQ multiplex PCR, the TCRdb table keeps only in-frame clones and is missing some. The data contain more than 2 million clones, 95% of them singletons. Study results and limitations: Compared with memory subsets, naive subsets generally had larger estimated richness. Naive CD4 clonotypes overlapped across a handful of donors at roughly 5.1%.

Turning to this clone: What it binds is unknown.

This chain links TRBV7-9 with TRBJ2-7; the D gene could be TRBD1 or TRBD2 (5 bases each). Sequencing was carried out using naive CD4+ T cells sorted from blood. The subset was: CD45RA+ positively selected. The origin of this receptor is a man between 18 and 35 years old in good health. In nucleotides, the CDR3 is TGTGCCAGCAGCAGGGACGACAGAAGCTCCTACGAGCAGTACTTC. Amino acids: CASSRDDRSSYEQYF. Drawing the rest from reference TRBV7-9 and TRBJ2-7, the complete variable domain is DTGVSQNPRHKITKRGQNVTFRCDPISEHNRLYWYRQTLGQGPEFLTYFQNEAQLEKSRLLSDRFSAERPKGSFSTLEIQRTEQGDSAMYLCASSRDDRSSYEQYFGPGTRLTVT.